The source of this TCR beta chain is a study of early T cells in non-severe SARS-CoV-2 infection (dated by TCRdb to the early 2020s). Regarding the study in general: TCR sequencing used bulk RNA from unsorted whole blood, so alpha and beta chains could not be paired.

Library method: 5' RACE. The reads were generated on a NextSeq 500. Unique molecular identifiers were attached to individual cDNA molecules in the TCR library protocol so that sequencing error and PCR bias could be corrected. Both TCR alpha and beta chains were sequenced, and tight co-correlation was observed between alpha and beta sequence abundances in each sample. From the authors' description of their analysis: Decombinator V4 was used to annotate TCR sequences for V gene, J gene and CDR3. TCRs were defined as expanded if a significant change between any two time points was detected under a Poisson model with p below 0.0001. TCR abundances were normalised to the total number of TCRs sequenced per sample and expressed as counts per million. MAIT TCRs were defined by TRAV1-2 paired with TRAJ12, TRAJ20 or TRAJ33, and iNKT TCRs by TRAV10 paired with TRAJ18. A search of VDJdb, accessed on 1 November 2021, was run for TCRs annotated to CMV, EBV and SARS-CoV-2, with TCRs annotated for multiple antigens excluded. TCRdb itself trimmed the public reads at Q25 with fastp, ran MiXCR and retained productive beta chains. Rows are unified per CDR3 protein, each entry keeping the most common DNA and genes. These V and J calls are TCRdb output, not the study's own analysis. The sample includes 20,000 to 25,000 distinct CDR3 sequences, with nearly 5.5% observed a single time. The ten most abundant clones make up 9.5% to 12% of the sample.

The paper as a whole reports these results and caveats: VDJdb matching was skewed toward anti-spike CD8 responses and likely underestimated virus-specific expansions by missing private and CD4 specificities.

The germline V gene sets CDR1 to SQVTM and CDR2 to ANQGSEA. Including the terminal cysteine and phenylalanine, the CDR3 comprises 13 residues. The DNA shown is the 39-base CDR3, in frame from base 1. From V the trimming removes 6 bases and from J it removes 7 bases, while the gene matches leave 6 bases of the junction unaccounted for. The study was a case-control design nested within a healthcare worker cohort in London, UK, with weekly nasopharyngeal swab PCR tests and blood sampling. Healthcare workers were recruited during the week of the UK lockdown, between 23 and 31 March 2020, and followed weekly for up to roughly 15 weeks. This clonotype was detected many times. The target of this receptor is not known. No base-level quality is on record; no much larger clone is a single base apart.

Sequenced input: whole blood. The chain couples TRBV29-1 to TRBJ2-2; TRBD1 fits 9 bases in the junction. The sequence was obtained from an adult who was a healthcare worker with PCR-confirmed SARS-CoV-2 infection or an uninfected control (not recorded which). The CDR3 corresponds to CSVGTGRSGELFF. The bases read TGCAGCGTCGGGACAGGGCGAAGCGGGGAGCTGTTTTTT.